What follows are 17 T cell receptor beta chains derived from one specimen sequenced in a study of CD8 T cells in Susac syndrome. RNA in amounts of roughly 0.45 to 1 ug was reverse transcribed with random hexamers. TCRdb reprocessed the immunoSEQ multiplex PCR reads via MiXCR and lists one record per CDR3 protein. The repertoire has fewer than 250,000 distinct CDR3 sequences, about 94% of them found once; the top ten carry around 0.13%. The sample taken for sequencing was CD8+ T cells from PBMCs. Receptors originate from a human donor with multiple sclerosis.

This chain connects TRBV5-6 to TRBJ2-3; a possible D gene is TRBD2 (5 bases). This CDR3 region has 14 residues. The V end was cut by 0 bases, the J end by 3 bases, with 8 bases between. CDR1 and CDR2 from the germline V gene are SGHDT and YYEEEE. The CDR3 DNA sequence: TGTGCCAGCAGCTTGGCCCGGACTACAGATACGCAGTATTTT. As protein: CASSLARTTDTQYF. Variable domain in full (rest from reference TRBV5-6 and TRBJ2-3): DAGVTQSPTHLIKTRGQQVTLRCSPKSGHDTVSWYQQALGQGPQFIFQYYEEEERQRGNFPDRFSGHQFPNYSSELNVNALLLGDSALYLCASSLARTTDTQYFGPGTRLTVL.

The chain carries TRBV18 and TRBJ1-2; 7 bases are shared with TRBD1. The CDR3 length is 11 residues. Germline V CDR1 and CDR2: KGHSH, LQKENI. The V segment lost 7 bases and the J segment 7 bases; nucleotides outside the gene matches: 3. The CDR3 DNA reads TGTGCCAGCTTAGACAGGGCTGGCTACACCTTC. It codes for CASLDRAGYTF.

J is TRBJ2-7 and V is TRBV18; tentatively, D is TRBD2 (6 bases). CDR1 and CDR2 from the germline V gene are KGHSH and LQKENI. CDR3 size: 14 residues. V was trimmed by 6 bases and J by 3 bases, leaving 15 bases between them. This CDR3 reads CASSRPGDSYEQYF. DNA for the CDR3: TGTGCCAGCTCCCGACCGGGGGATAGCTACGAGCAGTACTTC.

The V gene is TRBV7-9, the J gene TRBJ1-1; D is unclear. V lost 5 bases to trimming and J lost 5 bases, with 12 bases between them. The germline gives CDR1 SEHNR, CDR2 FQNEAQ (reference sequence). This CDR3 has 13 residues. The CDR3 DNA follows: TGTGCCAGCAGCACTGGGGTCTGGACTGAAGCTTTCTTT. It encodes CASSTGVWTEAFF.

The rearrangement links TRBV6-6 to TRBJ1-4; no clear D. Trimming stripped 3 bases from V and 7 bases from J, with 15 bases between. CDR3 length equals 15 residues. Germline V CDR1 and CDR2: MNHNY, SVGAGI (reference sequence). The CDR3 nucleotides read TGTGCCAGCAGTTATGGAGGGTCTCCATCTGAAAAACTGTTTTTT. Amino acid sequence: CASSYGGSPSEKLFF.

This rearrangement joins TRBV12-5 to TRBJ2-1; 10 positions match TRBD2. In germline, CDR1 is LGHNT, CDR2 FRNRAP. The V segment lost 6 bases and the J segment 2 bases; nucleotides outside the gene matches: 4. The CDR3 loop spans 15 amino acids. The chain's CDR3 is CASGSSGRAYNEQFF. DNA of the CDR3: TGTGCTAGTGGCTCCAGCGGGAGGGCCTACAATGAGCAGTTCTTC.

The chain links TRBV7-9 to TRBJ1-1; D not resolved. Germline-derived CDR1 and CDR2 are SEHNR and FQNEAQ (reference sequence). This CDR3 comprises 13 residues. Trimming shortened V by 1 base and J by 7 bases, and 10 bases separated the two germline ends. This CDR3 reads CASSLGWSVEAFF. The CDR3, as DNA: TGTGCCAGCAGCTTAGGCTGGTCAGTTGAAGCTTTCTTT.

The chain joins TRBV5-1 to TRBJ2-3, with D maybe TRBD2 (6 bases). Germline V gene sequence: CDR1 SGHRS, CDR2 YFSETQ. V was clipped by 0 bases and J by 5 bases, with 13 bases between them. CDR3 length equals 15 residues. The DNA for the CDR3 is TGCGCCAGCAGCTTGGTAGGGGACTTTCAAGATACGCAGTATTTT. Translating gives CASSLVGDFQDTQYF.

This chain links TRBV25-1 with TRBJ1-2; the D gene is possibly TRBD1 (5 bases). The CDR3 extends over 15 amino acids. CDR1 is MGHDK and CDR2 is SYGVNS in the germline V gene. The V end was cut by 3 bases, the J end by 7 bases, with 18 bases between. CDR3 bases: TGTGCCAGCAGTGAGTGGGACCCAGAGAAGATTGGCTACACCTTC. Residues: CASSEWDPEKIGYTF.

This chain connects TRBV6-5 to TRBJ1-1; TRBD1 might be the D (6 bases). CDR1 is MNHEY, CDR2 SVGAGI, per germline. The CDR3 contains 15 residues. Deletions cut 2 bases from V and 3 bases from J, with 13 bases between. CDR3 loop: CASSYIGGQYTEAFF. The CDR3 coding sequence is TGTGCCAGCAGTTACATCGGTGGACAGTACACTGAAGCTTTCTTT.

CDR3 in amino acids: CASSIQGHYEQYF. CDR3 nucleotide sequence: TGTGCCAGCAGTATTCAGGGACACTACGAGCAGTACTTC. The chain uses TRBV27 and TRBJ2-7; D is possibly TRBD1 (6 bases). Trimming stripped 5 bases from V and 3 bases from J, with 11 bases between. CDR3 size: 13 residues. The germline gives CDR1 MNHEY, CDR2 SMNVEV (reference sequence).

This CDR3 is CASSQGGLNTEAFF. The CDR3 coding sequence is TGCGCCAGCAGCCAAGGGGGGCTGAACACTGAAGCTTTCTTT. The V gene is TRBV4-1, the J gene TRBJ1-1, with D perhaps matching TRBD1 (6 bases). Germline CDR1 reads MGHRA; CDR2 reads YSYEKL. CDR3 length: 14 amino acids. The ends were cut back, 1 base at V and 0 bases at J, with 6 bases in the middle.

This clonotype appeared a single time. This sequence joins TRBV19 and TRBJ2-3, with 9 bases that match TRBD2. Germline values: CDR1 LNHDA, CDR2 SQIVND (reference sequence). There are 16 residues in the CDR3. Trimming took 1 base from V and 2 from J; bases not matched to a gene: 4. The CDR3 protein is CASSIGLAGNTDTQYF. CDR3 nucleotide sequence: TGTGCCAGTAGTATAGGTCTAGCGGGGAACACAGATACGCAGTATTTT.

This clonotype was recorded a few times. The chain recombines TRBV2 with TRBJ1-5; D is ambiguous. Between the trimmed V and J ends, which lost 3 bases and 0 bases, there was a span of 6 bases. The CDR3 length is 14 residues. Germline CDR1 reads SNHLY; CDR2 reads FYNNEI. The CDR3 DNA reads as TGTGCCAGCAGTGATACGGGTAGCAATCAGCCCCAGCATTTT. Translated, it gives CASSDTGSNQPQHF.

This chain connects TRBV4-1 to TRBJ1-4, with 8 bases fitting TRBD1. The J segment lost 3 bases and the V segment lost 5 bases, leaving 5 bases of the junction unmatched. This CDR3 is built from 15 residues. The germline V gene has CDR1 MGHRA and CDR2 YSYEKL. In DNA form, the CDR3 reads TGCGCCAGCAGCTCGCAACAGGGGGCTAATGAAAAACTGTTTTTT. As protein: CASSSQQGANEKLFF.

J is TRBJ1-6 and V is TRBV10-1; D call uncertain. Trimming shortened V by 6 bases and J by 10 bases, and 7 bases separated the two germline ends. Germline V gene sequence: CDR1 WNHNN, CDR2 SYGVQD (reference sequence). There are 11 residues in the CDR3. The CDR3 loop is CASRVTSPLHF. The CDR3 DNA reads as TGCGCCAGCAGGGTGACATCACCCCTCCACTTT.

As for this clonotype: Germline and junction disagree at one end, which may indicate a read error. The CDR3 nucleotides read TGTGCCAGCAGTTACTCCAACAATGAGCAGTTCTTC. Its protein is CASSYSNNEQFF. V usage is TRBV6-2 or TRBV6-3 and J usage is TRBJ2-1; D is unresolved. Germline V lookup: CDR1 MNHEY, CDR2 SVGEGT. This CDR3 is built from 12 residues.